A single T cell receptor (beta chain) is shown here with its context. Each patient experienced a relapse that followed autologous stem cell transplantation, and brentuximab vedotin exposure varied. The data were taken from a study of PD-1 blockade in classical Hodgkin lymphoma. Germline trimming cut 5 bases from V and 4 bases from J; bases unmatched to any gene: 7. Germline V CDR1 and CDR2: SGHVS, FQNEAQ. The CDR3 has 14 residues. Here immunoSEQ multiplex PCR was the method, and the copy in TCRdb shows in-frame clones only, minus some. The table shows more than 45,000 clones, with about two thirds occurring only once.

This chain connects TRBV7-8 to TRBJ1-2; 7 bases are shared with TRBD1. The sequence came from a human donor with classical Hodgkin lymphoma. Sequenced here: peripheral blood mononuclear cells (PBMCs), sampled before the second cycle of nivolumab. CDR3 amino acids: CASSATGQPYGYTF. CDR3 nucleotide sequence: TGTGCCAGCAGCGCGACAGGGCAACCCTATGGCTACACCTTC.